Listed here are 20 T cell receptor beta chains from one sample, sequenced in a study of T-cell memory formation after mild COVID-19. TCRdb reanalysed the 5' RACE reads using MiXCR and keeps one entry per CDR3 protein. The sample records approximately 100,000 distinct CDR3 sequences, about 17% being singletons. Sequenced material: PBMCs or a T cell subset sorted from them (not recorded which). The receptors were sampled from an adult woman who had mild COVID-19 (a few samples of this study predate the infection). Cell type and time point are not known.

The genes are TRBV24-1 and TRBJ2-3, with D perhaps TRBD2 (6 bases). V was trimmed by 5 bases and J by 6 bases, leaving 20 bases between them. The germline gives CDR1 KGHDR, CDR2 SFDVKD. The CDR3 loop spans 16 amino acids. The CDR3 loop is CATSGQRDSPRDTQYF. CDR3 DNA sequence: TGTGCCACCAGTGGGCAAAGGGACTCCCCCAGGGATACGCAGTATTTT.

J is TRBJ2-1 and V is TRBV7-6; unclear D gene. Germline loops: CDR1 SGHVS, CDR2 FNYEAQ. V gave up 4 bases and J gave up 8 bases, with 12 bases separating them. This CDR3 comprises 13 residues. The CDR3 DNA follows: TGTGCCAGCAGCTCACATGGGCCGGATGAGCAGTTCTTC. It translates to CASSSHGPDEQFF.

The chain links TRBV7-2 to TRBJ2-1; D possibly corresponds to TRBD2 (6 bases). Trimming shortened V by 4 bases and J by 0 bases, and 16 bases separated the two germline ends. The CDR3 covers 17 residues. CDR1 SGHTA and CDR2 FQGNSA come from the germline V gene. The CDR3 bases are TGTGCCAGCAGCTCCCTGGCGGGACGGAGCTCCTACAATGAGCAGTTCTTC. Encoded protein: CASSSLAGRSSYNEQFF. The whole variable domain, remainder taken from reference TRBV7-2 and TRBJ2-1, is GAGVSQSPSNKVTEKGKDVELRCDPISGHTALYWYRQSLGQGLEFLIYFQGNSAPDKSGLPSDRFSAERTGGSVSTLTIQRTQQEDSAVYLCASSSLAGRSSYNEQFFGPGTRLTVL.

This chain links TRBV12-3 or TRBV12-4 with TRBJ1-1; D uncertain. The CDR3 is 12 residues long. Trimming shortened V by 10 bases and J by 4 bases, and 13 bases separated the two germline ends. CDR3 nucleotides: TGTGCCACCCTGCAGGCGCGCACTGAAGCTTTCTTT. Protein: CATLQARTEAFF.

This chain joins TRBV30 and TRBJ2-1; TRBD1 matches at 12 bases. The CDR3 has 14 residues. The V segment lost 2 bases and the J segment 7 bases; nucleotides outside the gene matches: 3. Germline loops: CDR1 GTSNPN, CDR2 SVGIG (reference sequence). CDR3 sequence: CAWSSGQGANEQFF. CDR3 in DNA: TGTGCCTGGAGTTCGGGACAGGGGGCGAATGAGCAGTTCTTC.

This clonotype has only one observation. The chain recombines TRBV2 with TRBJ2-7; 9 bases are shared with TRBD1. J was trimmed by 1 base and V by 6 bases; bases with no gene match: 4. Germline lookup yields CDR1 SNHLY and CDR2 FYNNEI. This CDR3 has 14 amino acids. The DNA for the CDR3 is TGTGCCAGCAGGCCGGGACAGGGTTCCTACGAGCAGTACTTC. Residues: CASRPGQGSYEQYF.

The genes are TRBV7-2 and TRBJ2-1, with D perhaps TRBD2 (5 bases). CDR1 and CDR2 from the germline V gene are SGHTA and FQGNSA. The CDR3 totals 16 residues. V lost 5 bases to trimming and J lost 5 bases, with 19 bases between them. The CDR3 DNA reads TGTGCCAGCAGCCTGCCGGGGAATTGGTTAAACAATGAGCAGTTCTTC. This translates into CASSLPGNWLNNEQFF.

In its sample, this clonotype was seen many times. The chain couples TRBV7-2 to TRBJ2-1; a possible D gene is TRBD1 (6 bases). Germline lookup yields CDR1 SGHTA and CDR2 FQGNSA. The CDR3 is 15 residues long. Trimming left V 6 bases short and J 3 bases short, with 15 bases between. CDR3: CASRKTGFDYNEQFF. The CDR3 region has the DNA TGTGCCAGCAGAAAAACAGGGTTTGACTACAATGAGCAGTTCTTC.

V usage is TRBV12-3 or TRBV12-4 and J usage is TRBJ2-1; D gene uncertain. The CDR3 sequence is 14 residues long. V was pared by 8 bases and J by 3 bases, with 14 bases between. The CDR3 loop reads CASGSLLSYNEQFF. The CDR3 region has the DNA TGTGCCAGCGGCTCACTGTTAAGCTACAATGAGCAGTTCTTC.

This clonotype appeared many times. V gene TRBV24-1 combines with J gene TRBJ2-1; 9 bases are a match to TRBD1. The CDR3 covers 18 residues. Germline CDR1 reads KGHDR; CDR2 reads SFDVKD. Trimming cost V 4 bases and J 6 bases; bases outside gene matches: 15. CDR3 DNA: TGTGCCACCAGTGACCAGAAGACGCGGGACAGGGAGGTCAATGAGCAGTTCTTC. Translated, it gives CATSDQKTRDREVNEQFF.

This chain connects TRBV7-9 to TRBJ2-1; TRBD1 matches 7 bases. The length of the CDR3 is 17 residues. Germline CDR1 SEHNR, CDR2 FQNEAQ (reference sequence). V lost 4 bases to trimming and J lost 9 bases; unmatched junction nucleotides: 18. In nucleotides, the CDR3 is TGTGCCAGCAGCTCAAGTAACACAGGGGCCGGCGTCCGTGAGCAGTTCTTC. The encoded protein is CASSSSNTGAGVREQFF. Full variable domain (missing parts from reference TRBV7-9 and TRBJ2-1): DTGVSQNPRHKITKRGQNVTFRCDPISEHNRLYWYRQTLGQGPEFLTYFQNEAQLEKSRLLSDRFSAERPKGSFSTLEIQRTEQGDSAMYLCASSSSNTGAGVREQFFGPGTRLTVL.

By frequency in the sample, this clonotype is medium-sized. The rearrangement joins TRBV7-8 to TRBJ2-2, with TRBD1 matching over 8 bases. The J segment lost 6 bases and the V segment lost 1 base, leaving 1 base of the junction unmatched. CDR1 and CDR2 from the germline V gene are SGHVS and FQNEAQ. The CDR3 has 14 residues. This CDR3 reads CASSLETGAGELFF. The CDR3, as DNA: TGTGCCAGCAGCTTAGAGACAGGGGCCGGGGAGCTGTTTTTT.

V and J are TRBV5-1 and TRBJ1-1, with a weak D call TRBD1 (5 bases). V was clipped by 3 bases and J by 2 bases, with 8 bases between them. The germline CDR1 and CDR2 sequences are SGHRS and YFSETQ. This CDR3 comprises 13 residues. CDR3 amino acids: CASSWDLNTEAFF. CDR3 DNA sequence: TGCGCCAGCAGCTGGGACCTTAACACTGAAGCTTTCTTT.

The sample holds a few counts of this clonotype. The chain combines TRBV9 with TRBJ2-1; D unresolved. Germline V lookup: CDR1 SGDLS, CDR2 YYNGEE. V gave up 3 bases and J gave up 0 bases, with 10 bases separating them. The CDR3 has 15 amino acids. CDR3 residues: CASSGSAASYNEQFF. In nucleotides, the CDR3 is TGTGCCAGCAGCGGATCGGCGGCCTCCTACAATGAGCAGTTCTTC.

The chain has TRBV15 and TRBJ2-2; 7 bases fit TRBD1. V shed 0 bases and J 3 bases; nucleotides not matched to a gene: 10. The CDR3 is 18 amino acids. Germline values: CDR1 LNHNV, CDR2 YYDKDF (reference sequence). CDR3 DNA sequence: TGTGCCACCAGCAGAGAGGCCCTGGCAGGGGGTTACACCGGGGAGCTGTTTTTT. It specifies CATSREALAGGYTGELFF.

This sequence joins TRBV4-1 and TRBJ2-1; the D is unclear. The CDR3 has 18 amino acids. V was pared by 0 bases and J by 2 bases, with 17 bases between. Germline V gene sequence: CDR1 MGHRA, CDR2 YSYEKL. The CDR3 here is CASSQEGLGIETYNEQFF. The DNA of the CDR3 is TGCGCCAGCAGCCAAGAGGGCCTAGGGATCGAGACCTACAATGAGCAGTTCTTC.

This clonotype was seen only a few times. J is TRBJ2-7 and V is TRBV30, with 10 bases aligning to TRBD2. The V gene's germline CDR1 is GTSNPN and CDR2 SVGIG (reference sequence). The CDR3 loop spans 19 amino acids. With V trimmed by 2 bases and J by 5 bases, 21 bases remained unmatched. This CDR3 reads CAWSPILWVAGGGLDEQYF. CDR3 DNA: TGTGCCTGGAGTCCAATCCTGTGGGTAGCGGGAGGAGGATTGGACGAGCAGTACTTC.

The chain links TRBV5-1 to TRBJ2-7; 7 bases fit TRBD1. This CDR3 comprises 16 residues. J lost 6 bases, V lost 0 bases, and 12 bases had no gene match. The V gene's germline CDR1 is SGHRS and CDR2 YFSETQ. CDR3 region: CASSLAEGGSFGEQYF. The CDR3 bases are TGCGCCAGCAGCTTGGCCGAAGGGGGCAGCTTCGGCGAGCAGTACTTC.

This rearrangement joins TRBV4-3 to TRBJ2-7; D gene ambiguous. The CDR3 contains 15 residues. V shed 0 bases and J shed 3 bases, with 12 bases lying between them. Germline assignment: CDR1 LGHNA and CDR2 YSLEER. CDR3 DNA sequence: TGCGCCAGCAGCCAAGATCTGGTTAGTATCTACGAGCAGTACTTC. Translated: CASSQDLVSIYEQYF.

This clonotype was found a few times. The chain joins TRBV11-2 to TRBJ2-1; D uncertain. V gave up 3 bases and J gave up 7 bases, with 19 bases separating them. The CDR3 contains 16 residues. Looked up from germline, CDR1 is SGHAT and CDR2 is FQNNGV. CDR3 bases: TGTGCCAGCAGCTTCGACATGGCCGCAGAATGGAATGAGCAGTTCTTC. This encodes CASSFDMAAEWNEQFF.